The TCR beta chain under discussion was sequenced for a study of T cells in Graves' hyperthyroidism and ophthalmopathy. TCR beta CDR3 region amplification was performed from RNA transcripts. First-round RT-PCR targeting the TCR CDR3 was performed with the HTBI primer set. TCRdb ran MiXCR on the multiplex PCR reads and lists one entry per CDR3 protein. The data show under 450,000 distinct CDR3 sequences, with approximately 13% seen just once and roughly 20% held by the top ten. This CDR3 is 17 amino acids long. Germline-derived CDR1 and CDR2 are KGHDR and SFDVKD. V gave up 2 bases and J gave up 0 bases, with 13 bases separating them. Points from the study as a whole: Most thyroid clonotypes that were expanded above 0.001 also turned up in blood.

This clonotype turned up a few times. Its antigen remains unknown. This TCR was sampled from a man younger than 45 with Graves' hyperthyroidism that later progressed to Graves' ophthalmopathy. The sample taken for sequencing was blood. The chain joins TRBV24-1 to TRBJ1-5, with D maybe TRBD1 (6 bases). The CDR3 DNA is TGTGCCACCAGTGATTCGGTAAGGGGGAATAGCAATCAGCCCCAGCATTTT. Translated, it gives CATSDSVRGNSNQPQHF.